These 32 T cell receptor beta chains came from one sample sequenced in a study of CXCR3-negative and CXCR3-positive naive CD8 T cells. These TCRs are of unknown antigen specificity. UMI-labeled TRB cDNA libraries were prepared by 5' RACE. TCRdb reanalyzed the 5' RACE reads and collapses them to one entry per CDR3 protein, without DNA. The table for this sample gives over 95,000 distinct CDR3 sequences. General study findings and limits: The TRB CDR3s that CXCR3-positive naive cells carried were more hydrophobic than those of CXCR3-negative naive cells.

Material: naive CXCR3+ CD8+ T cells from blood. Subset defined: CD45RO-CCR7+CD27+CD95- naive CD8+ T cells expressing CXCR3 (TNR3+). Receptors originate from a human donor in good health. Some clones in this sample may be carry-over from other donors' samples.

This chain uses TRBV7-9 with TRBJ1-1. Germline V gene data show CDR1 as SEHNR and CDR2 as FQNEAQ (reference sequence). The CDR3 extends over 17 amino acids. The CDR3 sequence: CACSLGSVFSMNTEAFF. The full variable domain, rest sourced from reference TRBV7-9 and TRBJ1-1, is DTGVSQNPRHKITKRGQNVTFRCDPISEHNRLYWYRQTLGQGPEFLTYFQNEAQLEKSRLLSDRFSAERPKGSFSTLEIQRTEQGDSAMYLCACSLGSVFSMNTEAFFGQGTRLTVV.

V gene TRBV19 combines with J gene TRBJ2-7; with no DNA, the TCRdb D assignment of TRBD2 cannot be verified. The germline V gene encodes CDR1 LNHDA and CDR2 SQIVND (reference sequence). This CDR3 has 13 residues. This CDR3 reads CASSPASTYEQYF.

The CDR3: CSVVGPEGYNEQFF. This rearrangement joins TRBV29-1 to TRBJ2-1; as DNA is missing, the TRBD2 call by TCRdb cannot be tested. This CDR3 has 14 amino acids. Germline V gene lookup returns CDR1 SQVTM and CDR2 ANQGSEA.

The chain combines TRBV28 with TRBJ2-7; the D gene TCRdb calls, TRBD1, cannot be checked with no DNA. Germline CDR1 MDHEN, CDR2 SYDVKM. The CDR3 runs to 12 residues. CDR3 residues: CASSLTGVEQYF.

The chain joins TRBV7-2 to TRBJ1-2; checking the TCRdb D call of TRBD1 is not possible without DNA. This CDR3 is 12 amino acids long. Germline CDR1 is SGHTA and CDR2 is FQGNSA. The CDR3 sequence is CASSPGRAHVGF. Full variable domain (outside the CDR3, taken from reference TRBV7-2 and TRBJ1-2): GAGVSQSPSNKVTEKGKDVELRCDPISGHTALYWYRQSLGQGLEFLIYFQGNSAPDKSGLPSDRFSAERTGGSVSTLTIQRTQQEDSAVYLCASSPGRAHVGFGSGTRLTVV.

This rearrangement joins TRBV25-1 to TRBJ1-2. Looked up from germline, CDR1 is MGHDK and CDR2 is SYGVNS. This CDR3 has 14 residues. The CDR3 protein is CASRPTVGIYGYTF.

The CDR3 spells CASSIDGGQETQYF. The chain links TRBV28 to TRBJ2-5; TCRdb's D gene call, TRBD1, goes unchecked for lack of DNA. This CDR3 region has 14 residues. Germline V gene data show CDR1 as MDHEN and CDR2 as SYDVKM.

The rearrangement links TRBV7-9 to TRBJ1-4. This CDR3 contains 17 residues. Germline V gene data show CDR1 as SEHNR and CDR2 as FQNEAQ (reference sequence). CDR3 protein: CASSLVQRIQENEKLFF.

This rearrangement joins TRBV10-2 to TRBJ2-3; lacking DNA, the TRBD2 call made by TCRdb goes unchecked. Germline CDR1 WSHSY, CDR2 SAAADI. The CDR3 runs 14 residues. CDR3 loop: CASSEAGGTDTQYF.

The CDR3 here is CASSLDTSYNEQFF. J is TRBJ2-1 and V is TRBV5-6. CDR3 length: 14 amino acids. The germline gives CDR1 SGHDT, CDR2 YYEEEE.

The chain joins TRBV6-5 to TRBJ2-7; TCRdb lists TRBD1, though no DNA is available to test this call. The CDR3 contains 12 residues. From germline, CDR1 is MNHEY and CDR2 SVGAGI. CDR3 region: CASSSMTGEQYF.

CDR3 loop: CASVGQGDSGANVLTF. The V gene is TRBV13, the J gene TRBJ2-6; TCRdb calls TRBD1, which cannot be checked without DNA. From germline, CDR1 is PRHDT and CDR2 FYEKMQ (reference sequence). The CDR3 totals 16 residues.

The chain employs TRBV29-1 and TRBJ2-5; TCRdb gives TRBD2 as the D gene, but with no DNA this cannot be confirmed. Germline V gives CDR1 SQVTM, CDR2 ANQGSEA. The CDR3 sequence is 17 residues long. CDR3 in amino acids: CSVNGLAGAIGGETQYF.

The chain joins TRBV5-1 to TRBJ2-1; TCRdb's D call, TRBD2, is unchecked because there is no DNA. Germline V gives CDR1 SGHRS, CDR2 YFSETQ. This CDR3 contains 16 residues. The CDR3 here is CASSSDSQSSYNEQFF.

This CDR3 is CASSLSGSYYEQYF. The rearrangement joins TRBV7-2 to TRBJ2-7. This CDR3 has 14 residues. Per germline, CDR1 SGHTA and CDR2 FQGNSA.

Here the CDR3 reads CASSKGGGAYEQYF. This rearrangement joins TRBV4-3 to TRBJ2-7; TCRdb names TRBD1, which stays unverified in the absence of DNA. The CDR3 spans 14 residues. Germline V gene sequence: CDR1 LGHNA, CDR2 YSLEER.

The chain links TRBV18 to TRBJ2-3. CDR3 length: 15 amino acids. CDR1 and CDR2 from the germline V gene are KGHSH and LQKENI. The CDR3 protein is CASSPRKQMEDTQYF.

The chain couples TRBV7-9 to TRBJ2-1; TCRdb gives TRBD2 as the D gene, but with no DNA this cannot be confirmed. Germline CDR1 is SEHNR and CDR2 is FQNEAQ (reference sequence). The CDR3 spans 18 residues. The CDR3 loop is CASSSAATSGRKGLFWFF.

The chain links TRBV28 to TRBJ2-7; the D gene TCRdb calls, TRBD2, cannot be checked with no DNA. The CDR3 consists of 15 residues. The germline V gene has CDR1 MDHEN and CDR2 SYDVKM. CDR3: CASSFFLAETYEQYF. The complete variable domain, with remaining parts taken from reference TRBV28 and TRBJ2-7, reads DVKVTQSSRYLVKRTGEKVFLECVQDMDHENMFWYRQDPGLGLRLIYFSYDVKMKEKGDIPEGYSVSREKKERFSLILESASTNQTSMYLCASSFFLAETYEQYFGPGTRLTVT.

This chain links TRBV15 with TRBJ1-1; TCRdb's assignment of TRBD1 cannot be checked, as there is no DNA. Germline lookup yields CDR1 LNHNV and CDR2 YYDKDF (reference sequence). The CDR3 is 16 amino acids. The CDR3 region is CATSRGGSTGGPEAFF.

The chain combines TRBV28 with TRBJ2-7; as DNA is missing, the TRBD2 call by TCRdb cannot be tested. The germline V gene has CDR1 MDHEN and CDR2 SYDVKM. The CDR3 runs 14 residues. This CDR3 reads CASSSLTSSYEQYF.

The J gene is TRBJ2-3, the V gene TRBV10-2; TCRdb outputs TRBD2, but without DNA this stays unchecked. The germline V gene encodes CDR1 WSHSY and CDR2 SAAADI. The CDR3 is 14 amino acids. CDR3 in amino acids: CAIGLAGGADTQYF.

The chain's CDR3 is CASSPGPLFTYEQYF. J is TRBJ2-7 and V is TRBV19; TCRdb indicates TRBD1, and absent DNA this call remains unverified. There are 15 residues in the CDR3. Germline CDR1 LNHDA, CDR2 SQIVND (reference sequence).

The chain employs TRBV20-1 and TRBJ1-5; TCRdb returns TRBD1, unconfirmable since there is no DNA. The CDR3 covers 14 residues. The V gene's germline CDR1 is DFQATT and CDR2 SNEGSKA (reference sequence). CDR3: CSARSSGWNQPQHF.

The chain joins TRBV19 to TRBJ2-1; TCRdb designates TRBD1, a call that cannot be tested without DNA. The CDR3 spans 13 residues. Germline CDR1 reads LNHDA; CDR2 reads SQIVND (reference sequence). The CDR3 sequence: CASGAFSYNEQFF.

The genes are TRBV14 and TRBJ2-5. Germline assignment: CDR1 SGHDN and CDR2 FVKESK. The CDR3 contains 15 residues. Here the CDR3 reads CASSQDLGYQETQYF.

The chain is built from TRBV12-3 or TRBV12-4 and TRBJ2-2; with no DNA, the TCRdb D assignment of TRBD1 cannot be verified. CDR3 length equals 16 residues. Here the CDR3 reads CASSAPGTANTGELFF.

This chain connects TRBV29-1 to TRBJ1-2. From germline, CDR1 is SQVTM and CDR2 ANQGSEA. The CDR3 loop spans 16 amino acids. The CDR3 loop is CSVVFTAYDTAYGYTF.

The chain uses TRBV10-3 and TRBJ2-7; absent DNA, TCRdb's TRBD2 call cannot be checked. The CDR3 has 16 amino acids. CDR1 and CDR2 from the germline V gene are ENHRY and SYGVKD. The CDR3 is CAISEPPGLAAAGQYF.

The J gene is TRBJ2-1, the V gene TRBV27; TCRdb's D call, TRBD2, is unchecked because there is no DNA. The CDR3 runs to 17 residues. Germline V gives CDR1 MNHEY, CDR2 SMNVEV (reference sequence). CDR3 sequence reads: CASSPLTSGGLYNEQFF.

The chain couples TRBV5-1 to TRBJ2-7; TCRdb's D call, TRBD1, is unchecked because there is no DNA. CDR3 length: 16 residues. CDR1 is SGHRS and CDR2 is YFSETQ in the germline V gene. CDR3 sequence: CASSQPAGAPSYEQYF.

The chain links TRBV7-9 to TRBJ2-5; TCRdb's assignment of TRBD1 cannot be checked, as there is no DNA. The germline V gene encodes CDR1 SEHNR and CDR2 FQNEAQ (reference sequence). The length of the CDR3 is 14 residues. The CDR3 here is CASSSYWAEETQYF.